This T cell receptor beta chain was sequenced during a study of cytomegalovirus exposure and HLA in healthy donors. It was with 60 Vbeta and 13 Jbeta primers that the PCR ran. The method was immunoSEQ multiplex PCR; TCRdb's version includes in-frame clones alone and lacks a portion of them. The table lists about 130,000 clones, roughly four fifths of them singletons, with approximately 0.86% in the top ten. Comment on this clone: Its matching antigen is unknown.

All donors participated as healthy donors of bone marrow. The V and J ends lost 5 bases and 2 bases, in that order; junction bases with no gene match: 8. Germline values: CDR1 SGHTA, CDR2 FQGTGA. CDR3 length: 16 residues. General study results and limits: A later analysis found TCR association rates differed by HLA locus, highest for DRB1 and lowest for HLA-C. Indistinguishability led to the exclusion of some V segments, TRBV6-2 and TRBV6-3 included. There were approximately 150 TCR beta chains listed as cytomegalovirus-associated.

The sequence was obtained from a woman aged 55-69 years in good health and CMV-seronegative. The chain is built from TRBV7-3 and TRBJ2-2, with 7 bases identical to TRBD1. Sequencing was performed on PBMCs. The CDR3 DNA reads TGTGCCAGCAGCCGTACGGGGACAGCAAACACCGGGGAGCTGTTTTTT. The encoded protein is CASSRTGTANTGELFF. Using reference TRBV7-3 and TRBJ2-2 for the parts outside the CDR3, the full variable domain is GAGVSQTPSNKVTEKGKYVELRCDPISGHTALYWYRQSLGQGPEFLIYFQGTGAADDSGLPNDRFFAVRPEGSVSTLKIQRTERGDSAVYLCASSRTGTANTGELFFGEGSRLTVL.